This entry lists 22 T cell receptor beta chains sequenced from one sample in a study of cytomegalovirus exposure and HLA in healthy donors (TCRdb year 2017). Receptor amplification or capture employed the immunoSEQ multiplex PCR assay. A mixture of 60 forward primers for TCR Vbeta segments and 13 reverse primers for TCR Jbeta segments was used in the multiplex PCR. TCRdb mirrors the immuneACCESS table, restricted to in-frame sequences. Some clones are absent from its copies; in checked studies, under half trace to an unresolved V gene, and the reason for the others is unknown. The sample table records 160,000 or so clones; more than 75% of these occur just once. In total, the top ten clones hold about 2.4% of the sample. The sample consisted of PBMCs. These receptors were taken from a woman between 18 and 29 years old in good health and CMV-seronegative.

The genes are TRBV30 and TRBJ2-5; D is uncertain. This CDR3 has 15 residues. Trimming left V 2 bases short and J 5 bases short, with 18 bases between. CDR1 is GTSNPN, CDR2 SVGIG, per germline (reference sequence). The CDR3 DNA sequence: TGTGCCTGGAGTAACTACCCATTCCCCCAGGAGACCCAGTACTTC. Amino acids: CAWSNYPFPQETQYF.

In DNA form, the CDR3 reads TGTGCCAGCCGACAGGGGGTAACAGATACGCAGTATTTT. This gives the protein CASRQGVTDTQYF. The chain employs TRBV7-2 and TRBJ2-3; 9 positions agree with TRBD1. The CDR3 contains 13 residues. The germline CDR1 and CDR2 sequences are SGHTA and FQGNSA. After removal of 8 bases from V and 3 bases from J, the junction contained 3 bases not matched to a gene.

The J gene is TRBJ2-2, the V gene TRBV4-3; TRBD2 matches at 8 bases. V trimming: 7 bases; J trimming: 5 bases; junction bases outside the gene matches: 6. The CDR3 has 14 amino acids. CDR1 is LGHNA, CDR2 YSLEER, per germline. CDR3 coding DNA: TGCGCCAGCACTACTATAGCGGGGACCGGGGAGCTGTTTTTT. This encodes CASTTIAGTGELFF.

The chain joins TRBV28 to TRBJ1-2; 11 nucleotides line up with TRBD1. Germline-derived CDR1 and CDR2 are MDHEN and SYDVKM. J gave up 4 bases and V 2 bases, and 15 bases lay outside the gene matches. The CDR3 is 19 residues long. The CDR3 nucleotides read TGTGCCAGCAGTTTACCGGGACAGGGGGTTACAATGGCCCTCTATGGCTACACCTTC. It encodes CASSLPGQGVTMALYGYTF.

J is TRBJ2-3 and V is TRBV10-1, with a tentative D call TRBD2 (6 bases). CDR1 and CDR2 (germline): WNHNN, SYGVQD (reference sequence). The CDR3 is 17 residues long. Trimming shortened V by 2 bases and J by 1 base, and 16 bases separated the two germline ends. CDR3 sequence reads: CASSEPVAGGGTDTQYF. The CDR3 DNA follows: TGCGCCAGCAGTGAGCCCGTAGCCGGAGGGGGCACAGATACGCAGTATTTT.

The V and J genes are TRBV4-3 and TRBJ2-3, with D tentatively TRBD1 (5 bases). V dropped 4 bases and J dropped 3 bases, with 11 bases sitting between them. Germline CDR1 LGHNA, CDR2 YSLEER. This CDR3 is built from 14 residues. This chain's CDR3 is CASSPGFATDTQYF. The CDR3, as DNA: TGCGCCAGCAGCCCAGGGTTTGCTACAGATACGCAGTATTTT.

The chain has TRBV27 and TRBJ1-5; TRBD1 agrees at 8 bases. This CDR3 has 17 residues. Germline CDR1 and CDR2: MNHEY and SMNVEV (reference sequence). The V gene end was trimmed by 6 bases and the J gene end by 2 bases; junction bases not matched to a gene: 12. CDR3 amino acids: CASSPGRTGMRNQPQHF. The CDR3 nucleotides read TGTGCCAGCAGCCCCGGGCGGACAGGGATGCGCAATCAGCCCCAGCATTTT.

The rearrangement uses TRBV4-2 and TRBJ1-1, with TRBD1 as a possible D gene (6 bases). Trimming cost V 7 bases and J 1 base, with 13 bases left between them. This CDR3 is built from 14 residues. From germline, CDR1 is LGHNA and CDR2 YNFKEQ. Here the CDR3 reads CASNWTAKNTEAFF. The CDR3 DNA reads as TGTGCCAGCAACTGGACAGCTAAGAACACTGAAGCTTTCTTT.

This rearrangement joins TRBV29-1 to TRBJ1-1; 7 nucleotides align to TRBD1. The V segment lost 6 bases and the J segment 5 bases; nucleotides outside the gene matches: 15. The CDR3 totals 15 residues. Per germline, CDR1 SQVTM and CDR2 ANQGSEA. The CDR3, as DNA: TGCAGCGTGCTACAGCAAAGGGGGCAGGGTACTGAAGCTTTCTTT. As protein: CSVLQQRGQGTEAFF. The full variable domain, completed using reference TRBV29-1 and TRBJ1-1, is SAVISQKPSRDICQRGTSLTIQCQVDSQVTMMFWYRQQPGQSLTLIATANQGSEATYESGFVIDKFPISRPNLTFSTLTVSNMSPEDSSIYLCSVLQQRGQGTEAFFGQGTRLTVV.

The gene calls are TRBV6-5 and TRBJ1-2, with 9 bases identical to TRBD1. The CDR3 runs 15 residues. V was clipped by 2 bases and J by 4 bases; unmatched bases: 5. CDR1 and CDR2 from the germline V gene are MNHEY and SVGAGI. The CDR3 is CASSYVQGASYGYTF. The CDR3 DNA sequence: TGTGCCAGCAGTTACGTACAGGGGGCGTCCTATGGCTACACCTTC.

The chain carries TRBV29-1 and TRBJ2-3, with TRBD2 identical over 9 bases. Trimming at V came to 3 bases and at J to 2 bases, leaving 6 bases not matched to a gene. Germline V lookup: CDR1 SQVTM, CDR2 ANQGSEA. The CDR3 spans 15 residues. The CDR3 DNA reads TGCAGCGTTGAGCGGCGGGGGGGCCTCACAGATACGCAGTATTTT. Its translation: CSVERRGGLTDTQYF.

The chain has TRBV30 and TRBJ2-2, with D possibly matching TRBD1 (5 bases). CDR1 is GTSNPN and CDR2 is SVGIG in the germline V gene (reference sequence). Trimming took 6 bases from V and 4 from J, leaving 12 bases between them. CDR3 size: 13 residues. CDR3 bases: TGTGCCTGCGCCCGACAGTCCACCGGGGAGCTGTTTTTT. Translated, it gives CACARQSTGELFF.

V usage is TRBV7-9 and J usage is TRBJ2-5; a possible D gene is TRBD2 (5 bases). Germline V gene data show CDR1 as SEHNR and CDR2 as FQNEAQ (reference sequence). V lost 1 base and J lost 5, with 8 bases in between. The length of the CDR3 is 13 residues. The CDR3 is CASSLGGSETQYF. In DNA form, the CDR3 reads TGTGCCAGCAGCTTAGGCGGGTCCGAGACCCAGTACTTC. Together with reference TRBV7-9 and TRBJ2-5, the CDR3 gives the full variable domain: DTGVSQNPRHKITKRGQNVTFRCDPISEHNRLYWYRQTLGQGPEFLTYFQNEAQLEKSRLLSDRFSAERPKGSFSTLEIQRTEQGDSAMYLCASSLGGSETQYFGPGTRLLVL.

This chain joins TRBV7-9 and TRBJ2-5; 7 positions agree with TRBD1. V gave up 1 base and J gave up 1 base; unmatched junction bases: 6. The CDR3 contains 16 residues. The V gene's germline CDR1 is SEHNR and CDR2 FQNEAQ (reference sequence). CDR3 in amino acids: CASSLVGQKFQETQYF. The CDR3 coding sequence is TGTGCCAGCAGCTTAGTGGGACAGAAATTCCAAGAGACCCAGTACTTC.

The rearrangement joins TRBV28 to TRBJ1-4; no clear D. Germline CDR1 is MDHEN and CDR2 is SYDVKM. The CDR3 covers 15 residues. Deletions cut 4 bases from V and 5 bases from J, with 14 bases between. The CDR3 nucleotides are TGTGCCAGCAGTTCCCCCAGGCTTCGGAATGAAAAACTGTTTTTT. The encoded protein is CASSSPRLRNEKLFF.

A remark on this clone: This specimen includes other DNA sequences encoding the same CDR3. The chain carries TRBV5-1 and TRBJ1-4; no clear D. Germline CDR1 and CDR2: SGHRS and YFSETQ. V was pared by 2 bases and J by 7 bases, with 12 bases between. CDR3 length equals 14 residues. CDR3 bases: TGCGCCAGCAGCTTAGAGTGGGGAGGTGAAAAACTGTTTTTT. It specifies CASSLEWGGEKLFF.

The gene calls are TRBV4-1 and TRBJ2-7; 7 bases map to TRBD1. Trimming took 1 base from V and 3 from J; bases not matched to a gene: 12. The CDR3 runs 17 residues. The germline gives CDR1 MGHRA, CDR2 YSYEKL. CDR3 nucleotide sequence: TGCGCCAGCAGCCAAGCAAGCGGACAGGTCGCCATCTACGAGCAGTACTTC. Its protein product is CASSQASGQVAIYEQYF.

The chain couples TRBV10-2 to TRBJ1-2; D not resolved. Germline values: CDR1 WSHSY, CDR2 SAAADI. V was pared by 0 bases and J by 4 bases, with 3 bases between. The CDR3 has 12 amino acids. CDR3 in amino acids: CASSESSYGYTF. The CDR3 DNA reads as TGCGCCAGCAGTGAGTCGAGCTATGGCTACACCTTC.

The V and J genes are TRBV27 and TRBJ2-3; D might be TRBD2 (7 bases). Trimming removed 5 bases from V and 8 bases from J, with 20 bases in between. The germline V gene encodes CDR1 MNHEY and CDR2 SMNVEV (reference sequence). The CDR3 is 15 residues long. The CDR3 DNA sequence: TGTGCCAGCAGTCAAGGGGGTATTCCGGGGGGTACGCAGTATTTT. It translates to CASSQGGIPGGTQYF.

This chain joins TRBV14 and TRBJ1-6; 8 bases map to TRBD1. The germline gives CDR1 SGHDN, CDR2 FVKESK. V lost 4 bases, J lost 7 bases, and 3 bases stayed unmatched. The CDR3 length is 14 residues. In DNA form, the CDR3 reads TGTGCCAGCAGCCGGGGACAGGCCAATTCACCCCTCCACTTT. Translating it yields CASSRGQANSPLHF.

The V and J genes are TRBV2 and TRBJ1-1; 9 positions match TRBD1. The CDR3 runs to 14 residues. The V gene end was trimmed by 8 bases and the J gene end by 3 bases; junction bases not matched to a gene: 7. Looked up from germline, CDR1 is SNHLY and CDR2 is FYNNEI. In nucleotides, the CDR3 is TGTGCCAGCGGCCGGGACAGGGACTACACTGAAGCTTTCTTT. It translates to CASGRDRDYTEAFF.

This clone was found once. The CDR3 loop reads CAWTSPWDREVTEAFF. The CDR3 DNA is TGTGCCTGGACCTCTCCTTGGGACAGGGAGGTAACTGAAGCTTTCTTT. The chain uses TRBV30 and TRBJ1-1; 9 nucleotides align to TRBD1. The CDR3 is 16 amino acids. CDR1 GTSNPN and CDR2 SVGIG come from the germline V gene (reference sequence). J was trimmed by 5 bases and V by 4 bases; bases with no gene match: 14.